The 26 T cell receptor beta chains listed next were all sequenced from one sample in a study of OX40 agonist ivuxolimab in advanced cancers. Assay: immunoSEQ multiplex PCR; the TCRdb copy retains only in-frame clones and omits some. There are some 40,000 clones in the sample; about 80% occur only once, and around a fifth lies in the top ten. Sequences were derived from CD4+ or CD8+ T cells sorted from blood, sampled in a trial of the OX40 agonist ivuxolimab. The receptors come from an adult with an advanced solid tumor such as melanoma, head and neck, liver or kidney cancer.

The J gene is TRBJ1-2, the V gene TRBV27, with D perhaps matching TRBD1 (6 bases). Germline CDR1 reads MNHEY; CDR2 reads SMNVEV (reference sequence). The V and J ends lost 1 base and 6 bases respectively, with 9 bases between them. This CDR3 has 13 amino acids. The CDR3 region has the DNA TGTGCCAGCAGTTTATTTGCAGGGGATGGCTACACCTTC. Translation: CASSLFAGDGYTF.

This clone appeared a single time. The CDR3 region is CASSLWENTEAFF. The CDR3 DNA is TGTGCCAGCAGTTTATGGGAGAACACTGAAGCTTTCTTT. The V gene is TRBV27, the J gene TRBJ1-1; D is unclear. The CDR3 has 13 amino acids. In germline, CDR1 is MNHEY, CDR2 SMNVEV (reference sequence). Trimming left V 1 base short and J 1 base short, with 4 bases between.

The chain combines TRBV27 with TRBJ1-5, with 8 bases that match TRBD1. Germline V CDR1 and CDR2: MNHEY, SMNVEV (reference sequence). CDR3 length equals 15 residues. Trimming removed 3 bases from V and 6 bases from J; junction bases left unmatched: 7. CDR3 sequence reads: CASSLGRGRFQPQHF. In nucleotides, the CDR3 is TGTGCCAGCAGTTTGGGCAGGGGGCGATTTCAGCCCCAGCATTTT.

This clone occurred a few times. The sample contains more than one DNA sequence encoding this CDR3. This chain joins TRBV9 and TRBJ1-4, with D perhaps matching TRBD1 (5 bases). This CDR3 is built from 13 residues. The V end was cut by 1 base, the J end by 7 bases, with 8 bases between. Germline CDR1 and CDR2: SGDLS and YYNGEE. This CDR3 reads CASSVSGGEKLFF. The DNA of the CDR3 is TGTGCCAGCAGCGTATCTGGGGGTGAAAAACTGTTTTTT.

This chain uses TRBV7-9 with TRBJ1-1; possibly TRBD1 for D (6 bases). V lost 1 base to trimming and J lost 1 base, with 10 bases between them. CDR1 is SEHNR, CDR2 FQNEAQ, per germline (reference sequence). The CDR3 runs to 15 residues. The CDR3 sequence: CASSLVARGNTEAFF. CDR3 coding DNA: TGTGCCAGCAGCTTAGTTGCCAGGGGGAACACTGAAGCTTTCTTT. The full variable domain, with the rest looked up from reference TRBV7-9 and TRBJ1-1, is DTGVSQNPRHKITKRGQNVTFRCDPISEHNRLYWYRQTLGQGPEFLTYFQNEAQLEKSRLLSDRFSAERPKGSFSTLEIQRTEQGDSAMYLCASSLVARGNTEAFFGQGTRLTVV.

This sequence joins TRBV21-1 and TRBJ1-5; the D segment call TRBD1 is taken from the table without a DNA check. TRBV21-1 is a pseudogene. The CDR3 is made up of 18 amino acids. Here the CDR3 reads CASSKSTPNRDGNQPQHF. The CDR3 DNA sequence: TGTGCCAGCAGCAAAAGTACTCCCAACAGGGATGGCAATCAGCCCCAGCATTTT.

The gene calls are TRBV21-1 and TRBJ2-3. TRBV21-1 is a listed pseudogene. The CDR3 length is 15 residues. The DNA of the CDR3 is TGTGCCAGCAGCAAACCTAACACGTGCACAGATACGCAGTATTTT. Translated: CASSKPNTCTDTQYF.

This rearrangement joins TRBV6-4 to TRBJ2-7; D not resolved. Trimming left V 4 bases short and J 3 bases short, with 10 bases between. This CDR3 comprises 13 residues. CDR1 MRHNA and CDR2 SNTAGT come from the germline V gene. The CDR3 spells CASSAGPCYEQYF. CDR3 DNA sequence: TGTGCCAGCAGTGCCGGGCCTTGCTACGAGCAGTACTTC.

The genes are TRBV5-6 and TRBJ2-5; D gene uncertain. CDR3 size: 14 residues. In germline, CDR1 is SGHDT, CDR2 YYEEEE. V was pared by 2 bases and J by 4 bases, with 12 bases between. CDR3 bases: TGTGCCAGCAGCTTCCCTGTTCAAAGAGAGACCCAGTACTTC. As protein: CASSFPVQRETQYF.

The chain couples TRBV28 to TRBJ1-3; 9 bases fit TRBD1. V lost 6 bases, J lost 2 bases, and 5 bases stayed unmatched. From germline, CDR1 is MDHEN and CDR2 SYDVKM. This CDR3 comprises 15 residues. CDR3 in amino acids: CASRAGTGTGNTIYF. DNA of the CDR3: TGTGCCAGCAGGGCCGGGACAGGGACTGGAAACACCATATATTTT.

The chain joins TRBV10-1 to TRBJ2-1, with 9 bases aligning to TRBD1. V was pared by 5 bases and J by 3 bases, with 5 bases of the junction left unmatched. The CDR3 is 15 residues long. The germline CDR1 and CDR2 sequences are WNHNN and SYGVQD (reference sequence). This CDR3 is CASSTGDRVYNEQFF. CDR3 DNA: TGCGCCAGCAGTACCGGGGACAGGGTCTACAATGAGCAGTTCTTC.

The rearrangement uses TRBV9 and TRBJ2-7; 11 bases map to TRBD2. J was trimmed by 3 bases and V by 0 bases; bases with no gene match: 5. CDR1 is SGDLS and CDR2 is YYNGEE in the germline V gene. The CDR3 extends over 16 amino acids. In DNA form, the CDR3 reads TGTGCCAGCAGCGTAGGTGGGACTAGCGGCGACTACGAGCAGTACTTC. Protein: CASSVGGTSGDYEQYF.

There are a few counts of this clone. V usage is TRBV19 and J usage is TRBJ2-7; D gene uncertain. Germline CDR1 is LNHDA and CDR2 is SQIVND (reference sequence). The V and J ends lost 1 base and 5 bases respectively, with 6 bases between them. The CDR3 totals 12 residues. CDR3 region: CASSIGVNEQYF. The CDR3 coding sequence is TGTGCCAGTAGTATAGGGGTGAACGAGCAGTACTTC.

The chain has TRBV11-2 and TRBJ2-7; 15 positions agree with TRBD2. The CDR3 has 18 amino acids. Unmatched junction bases numbered 9, after V lost 6 bases and J lost 0 bases. CDR1 is SGHAT, CDR2 FQNNGV, per germline. CDR3 amino acids: CASRHPGTSGGYSYEQYF. In DNA, the CDR3 is TGTGCCAGCAGACATCCCGGGACTAGCGGGGGGTACTCCTACGAGCAGTACTTC.

The chain links TRBV4-3 to TRBJ1-2; 9 bases are a match to TRBD1. CDR3 length equals 17 residues. After removal of 0 bases from V and 3 bases from J, the junction contained 8 bases not matched to a gene. CDR1 and CDR2 (germline): LGHNA, YSLEER. CDR3 DNA: TGCGCCAGCAGCCAAGATCCACAGGGGGCCGTGGACTATGGCTACACCTTC. Its translation is CASSQDPQGAVDYGYTF.

This sequence joins TRBV6-5 and TRBJ2-2; 9 bases fit TRBD1. This CDR3 is built from 16 residues. Trimming cost V 0 bases and J 3 bases; bases outside gene matches: 2. In germline, CDR1 is MNHEY, CDR2 SVGAGI. The CDR3 nucleotides are TGTGCCAGCAGTTACTCTGGACAGGGGTACACCGGGGAGCTGTTTTTT. Its protein product is CASSYSGQGYTGELFF.

The chain couples TRBV19 to TRBJ2-7; TRBD1 might be the D (5 bases). Germline-derived CDR1 and CDR2 are LNHDA and SQIVND (reference sequence). The CDR3 runs to 11 residues. Trimming stripped 5 bases from V and 7 bases from J, with 9 bases between. The CDR3 here is CASSDSQEQYF. CDR3 sequence (DNA): TGTGCCAGTAGTGACAGTCAGGAGCAGTACTTC. The full variable domain, its missing parts supplied by reference TRBV19 and TRBJ2-7, is DGGITQSPKYLFRKEGQNVTLSCEQNLNHDAMYWYRQDPGQGLRLIYYSQIVNDFQKGDIAEGYSVSREKKESFPLTVTSAQKNPTAFYLCASSDSQEQYFGPGTRLTVT.

The chain recombines TRBV7-9 with TRBJ2-7; D remains unclear. V was clipped by 1 base and J by 3 bases, with 10 bases between them. This CDR3 is built from 14 residues. Germline CDR1 and CDR2: SEHNR and FQNEAQ (reference sequence). The DNA of the CDR3 is TGTGCCAGCAGCTTAGAGGCGTTTAACTACGAGCAGTACTTC. Protein: CASSLEAFNYEQYF. Based on the CDR3 plus reference TRBV7-9 and TRBJ2-7, the full variable domain is DTGVSQNPRHKITKRGQNVTFRCDPISEHNRLYWYRQTLGQGPEFLTYFQNEAQLEKSRLLSDRFSAERPKGSFSTLEIQRTEQGDSAMYLCASSLEAFNYEQYFGPGTRLTVT.

The chain combines TRBV11-3 with TRBJ2-1; D is perhaps TRBD2 (5 bases). This CDR3 is 14 amino acids long. V was pared by 4 bases and J by 0 bases, with 7 bases between. Germline V CDR1 and CDR2: SGHNT, YENEEA. The chain's CDR3 is CASSSRDSYNEQFF. The CDR3 DNA reads as TGTGCCAGCAGCTCCCGGGACTCCTACAATGAGCAGTTCTTC.

The genes are TRBV4-2 and TRBJ2-3; D is unclear. V was trimmed by 4 bases and J by 4 bases, leaving 12 bases between them. The germline V gene encodes CDR1 LGHNA and CDR2 YNFKEQ. The CDR3 spans 14 residues. The CDR3 loop is CASSPSLSADTQYF. CDR3 bases: TGTGCCAGCAGCCCCTCCCTAAGCGCAGATACGCAGTATTTT.

J is TRBJ1-5 and V is TRBV19; the D is unclear. The germline gives CDR1 LNHDA, CDR2 SQIVND (reference sequence). The V end lost 3 bases, the J end lost 0 bases, and 9 bases lay between the germline ends. This CDR3 has 15 residues. CDR3 sequence: CASSMGRYSNQPQHF. DNA for the CDR3: TGTGCCAGTAGTATGGGCAGATATAGCAATCAGCCCCAGCATTTT.

The chain joins TRBV16 to TRBJ2-1; 8 positions agree with TRBD1. The germline V gene encodes CDR1 KGHSY and CDR2 FQNENV. V shed 0 bases, J shed 9 bases, and the junction held 16 bases outside the gene matches. The CDR3 sequence is 18 residues long. In nucleotides, the CDR3 is TGTGCCAGCAGCCAATCGGGCCTAGGACAGGGTTTGGTCAGTGAGCAGTTCTTC. This gives the protein CASSQSGLGQGLVSEQFF.

This chain links TRBV27 with TRBJ1-1; D remains unclear. The V end lost 1 base, the J end lost 0 bases, and 6 bases lay between the germline ends. Germline assignment: CDR1 MNHEY and CDR2 SMNVEV (reference sequence). The CDR3 is made up of 14 amino acids. CDR3 nucleotide sequence: TGTGCCAGCAGTTTATTGGGCTTGAACACTGAAGCTTTCTTT. This gives the protein CASSLLGLNTEAFF.

The chain uses TRBV28 and TRBJ2-1; D possibly corresponds to TRBD1 (5 bases). Trimming removed 5 bases from V and 0 bases from J, with 11 bases in between. Germline CDR1 reads MDHEN; CDR2 reads SYDVKM. CDR3 size: 15 residues. The CDR3 DNA follows: TGTGCCAGCAGTGTGACAGCCCACTCCTACAATGAGCAGTTCTTC. Translated, it gives CASSVTAHSYNEQFF.

V gene TRBV7-2 combines with J gene TRBJ2-1; D is undetermined. The germline V gene has CDR1 SGHTA and CDR2 FQGNSA. Trimming stripped 3 bases from V and 6 bases from J, with 9 bases between. CDR3 length: 13 residues. The DNA of the CDR3 is TGTGCCAGCAGCTTGGCCGGAGCCAATGAGCAGTTCTTC. Amino acid sequence: CASSLAGANEQFF.

About this clone itself: Other DNA sequences from this sample encode an identical CDR3 as well. The chain carries TRBV5-1 and TRBJ2-1; possible D gene TRBD1, 5 bases. Per germline, CDR1 SGHRS and CDR2 YFSETQ. There are 14 residues in the CDR3. The V end was cut by 4 bases, the J end by 10 bases, with 18 bases between. CDR3 protein: CASSPYDREREQFF. In DNA form, the CDR3 reads TGCGCCAGCAGCCCATACGACAGAGAGAGAGAGCAGTTCTTC.